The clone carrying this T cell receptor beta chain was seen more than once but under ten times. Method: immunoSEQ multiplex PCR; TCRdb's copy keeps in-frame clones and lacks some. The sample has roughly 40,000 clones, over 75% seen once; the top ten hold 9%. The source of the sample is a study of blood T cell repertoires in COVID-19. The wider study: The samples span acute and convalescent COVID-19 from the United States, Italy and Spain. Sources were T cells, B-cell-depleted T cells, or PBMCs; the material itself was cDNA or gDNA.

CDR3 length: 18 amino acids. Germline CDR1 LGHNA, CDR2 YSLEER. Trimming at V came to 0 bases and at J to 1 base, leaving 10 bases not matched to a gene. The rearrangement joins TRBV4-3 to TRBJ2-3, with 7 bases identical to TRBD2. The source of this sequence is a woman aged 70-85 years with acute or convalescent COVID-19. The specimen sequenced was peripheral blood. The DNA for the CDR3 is TGCGCCAGCAGCCAAGAGGGGGGGAAAGGGACGGGCACAGATACGCAGTATTTT. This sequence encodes CASSQEGGKGTGTDTQYF.